Sequencing of this T cell receptor (beta chain) was carried out in a study of blood T cell repertoires in COVID-19. Study in general: Collection of acute and convalescent COVID-19 samples took place in the United States, Italy and Spain.

The CDR3 has 13 amino acids. In germline, CDR1 is SEHNR, CDR2 FQNEAQ (reference sequence). V lost 6 bases, J lost 1 base, and 9 bases lay in between. Clones were sequenced by immunoSEQ multiplex PCR, and TCRdb holds only the in-frame ones, with some missing. The sample shows about 230,000 clones, roughly 81% of them seen only once. J is TRBJ1-1 and V is TRBV7-9; D gene ambiguous. Sequencing was performed on peripheral blood. This clonotype originated in a middle-aged man with acute or convalescent COVID-19. The CDR3 loop is CASSSSRNTEAFF. DNA for the CDR3: TGTGCCAGCAGTAGTTCCCGGAACACTGAAGCTTTCTTT.